The 2 T cell receptor beta chains below all came from one sample that was sequenced in a study of cytomegalovirus exposure and HLA in healthy donors. PCR used 60 Vbeta primers and 13 Jbeta primers. Profiling relied on immunoSEQ multiplex PCR, and the TCRdb table lists in-frame clones only, not all of them. The sample carries about 140,000 clones, 75% to 85% recorded once. Sequenced: PBMCs. Receptor source: a man between 50 and 59 years old in good health and CMV-seronegative.

The chain carries TRBV27 and TRBJ1-4; D uncertain. The CDR3 loop spans 14 amino acids. Germline V gene sequence: CDR1 MNHEY, CDR2 SMNVEV (reference sequence). V gave up 2 bases and J gave up 4 bases, with 8 bases separating them. CDR3 coding DNA: TGTGCCAGCAGTTTAAAACAATTTAATGAAAAACTGTTTTTT. Translating it yields CASSLKQFNEKLFF. Combining the CDR3 with reference TRBV27 and TRBJ1-4 gives the whole variable domain EAQVTQNPRYLITVTGKKLTVTCSQNMNHEYMSWYRQDPGLGLRQIYYSMNVEVTDKGDVPEGYKVSRKEKRNFPLILESPSPNQTSLYFCASSLKQFNEKLFFGSGTQLSVL.

The chain links TRBV13 to TRBJ2-1; a possible D gene is TRBD1 (6 bases). CDR3 length: 14 residues. Trimming stripped 0 bases from V and 8 bases from J, with 11 bases between. Germline V gene lookup returns CDR1 PRHDT and CDR2 FYEKMQ (reference sequence). For the CDR3, the DNA is TGTGCCAGCAGCTTAGGGGACAGTTGGGATGAGCAGTTCTTC. It yields the protein CASSLGDSWDEQFF.